The next 8 T cell receptor beta chains were all read from a single sample in a study of T cells after yellow fever vaccination. TCRdb re-called the 5' RACE reads through MiXCR, storing one row per CDR3 protein. Found here are 350,000 to 450,000 distinct CDR3 sequences, roughly 20% of them singletons; the top ten hold about 18%. This sample comprised PBMCs, obtained before the yellow fever booster vaccination. The receptors were gathered from a young man who received the YFV17D yellow fever vaccine.

The V gene is TRBV29-1, the J gene TRBJ1-2, with 7 bases aligning to TRBD1. This CDR3 region has 15 residues. Germline V CDR1 and CDR2: SQVTM, ANQGSEA. The V segment lost 6 bases and the J segment 7 bases; nucleotides outside the gene matches: 17. The CDR3 DNA reads TGCAGCGTGGGAAATCCTGGACAGGAACCATTTGGCTACACCTTC. Its translation: CSVGNPGQEPFGYTF.

This clonotype has only a few counts. The chain joins TRBV20-1 to TRBJ2-7, with TRBD2 matching 13 bases. Germline V gives CDR1 DFQATT, CDR2 SNEGSKA (reference sequence). This CDR3 has 15 amino acids. V lost 6 bases to trimming and J lost 2 bases; unmatched junction nucleotides: 7. The CDR3 sequence is CSAWTSGGNTYEQYF. CDR3 bases: TGCAGTGCCTGGACTAGCGGGGGCAACACCTACGAGCAGTACTTC.

This clonotype was picked up a small number of times. V usage is TRBV5-1 and J usage is TRBJ1-2; perhaps TRBD1 as D (6 bases). Germline CDR1 SGHRS, CDR2 YFSETQ. Deletions cut 1 base from V and 4 bases from J, with 14 bases between. There are 15 residues in the CDR3. CDR3 sequence: CASSLSGAFAYGYTF. The DNA for the CDR3 is TGCGCCAGCAGCTTGTCAGGGGCCTTCGCCTATGGCTACACCTTC.

The chain employs TRBV5-1 and TRBJ1-2; the match to TRBD1 covers 9 bases. J lost 5 bases, V lost 4 bases, and 9 bases had no gene match. Germline V CDR1 and CDR2: SGHRS, YFSETQ. The CDR3 runs to 15 residues. The CDR3 here is CASSASGQGVYGYTF. Here the CDR3 DNA reads TGCGCCAGCAGCGCCTCGGGACAGGGAGTATATGGCTACACCTTC.

V gene TRBV10-3 combines with J gene TRBJ2-7; 10 bases are a match to TRBD1. CDR3 length equals 14 residues. J lost 2 bases, V lost 4 bases, and 2 bases had no gene match. In germline, CDR1 is ENHRY, CDR2 SYGVKD. The CDR3 is CAISGDRGTYEQYV. CDR3 in DNA: TGTGCCATCAGTGGGGACAGGGGAACCTACGAGCAGTACGTC.

This clonotype has just a few counts. J is TRBJ1-3 and V is TRBV4-3; the D is unclear. Trimming removed 4 bases at V and 2 bases at J, with 12 bases between. From germline, CDR1 is LGHNA and CDR2 YSLEER. The CDR3 totals 15 residues. DNA of the CDR3: TGCGCCAGCAGCCCCGGAGATGGGGCTGGAAACACCATATATTTT. Amino acids: CASSPGDGAGNTIYF.

V is TRBV18 and J is TRBJ1-3; unclear D gene. This CDR3 has 16 residues. Germline CDR1 KGHSH, CDR2 LQKENI. Trimming stripped 1 base from V and 3 bases from J, with 13 bases between. CDR3 sequence reads: CASSPLKVGSGNTIYF. DNA for the CDR3: TGTGCCAGCTCACCACTCAAGGTCGGGAGTGGAAACACCATATATTTT.

This clonotype has only a few counts. The V call is TRBV4-2, the J call TRBJ2-5; 9 bases match TRBD2. J lost 2 bases, V lost 0 bases, and 10 bases had no gene match. The CDR3 consists of 18 residues. Germline-derived CDR1 and CDR2 are LGHNA and YNFKEQ. In nucleotides, the CDR3 is TGTGCCAGCAGCCAAGATCTGTCGGCGGGGGGGCAGCAAGAGACCCAGTACTTC. Translation: CASSQDLSAGGQQETQYF.